This T cell receptor beta chain was retrieved from a study of T-cell reconstitution after alpha-beta-depleted transplantation in children. V shed 4 bases and J 6 bases; nucleotides not matched to a gene: 6. The CDR3 loop spans 13 amino acids. The germline gives CDR1 SQVTM, CDR2 ANQGSEA. A library of TCRbeta sequences, prepared with unique molecular identifiers, was generated. TCRdb independently ran MiXCR on the PCR reads; one entry per CDR3 protein. The table has approximately 520,000 distinct CDR3 sequences, approximately 30% seen once. This material consisted of PBMCs from the stem cell graft donor, taken from the stem cell graft. V gene TRBV29-1 combines with J gene TRBJ2-7, with 10 bases fitting TRBD1. This receptor was obtained from a human donor who donated a stem cell graft to a child with aplastic anemia. Written as DNA, the CDR3 is TGCAGCGTTGTAGGACAGGGGGTCAGCGAGCAGTACTTC. Translation gives CSVVGQGVSEQYF.